This T cell receptor (beta chain) was captured in a study of CD8 T cells in Susac syndrome. Study observations and caveats: The study conceded that relatively few individuals underwent its TCR sequencing and HLA analysis.

V was trimmed by 5 bases and J by 4 bases, leaving 17 bases between them. The germline V gene has CDR1 SEHNR and CDR2 FQNEAQ (reference sequence). The CDR3 consists of 16 residues. The RNA, about 0.45 to 1 ug, was put through reverse transcription using random hexamers. Coverage of TCR beta CDR3 amplification by immunoSEQ multiplex PCR extended to 54 Vbeta and 13 Jbeta. TCRdb used MiXCR to reprocess the immunoSEQ multiplex PCR reads, holding one entry per CDR3 protein. Of around 26,000 distinct CDR3 sequences listed, approximately 94% are singletons. Blood CD8+ and CD4+ T cells underwent high-throughput TCR beta sequencing. Both CD4+ and CD8+ T cells were negatively isolated, and TEMRA cells underwent FACS enrichment. Comments on this clonotype: Antigen unknown.

The sequence was obtained from a human donor in good health. The sequenced sample consisted of CD8+ T cells from PBMCs. This sequence joins TRBV7-9 and TRBJ2-2, with D uncertain. CDR3 nucleotide sequence: TGTGCCAGCAGCCCCCCGTTAGACCTGAGCACCGGGGAGCTGTTTTTT. Its translation is CASSPPLDLSTGELFF.